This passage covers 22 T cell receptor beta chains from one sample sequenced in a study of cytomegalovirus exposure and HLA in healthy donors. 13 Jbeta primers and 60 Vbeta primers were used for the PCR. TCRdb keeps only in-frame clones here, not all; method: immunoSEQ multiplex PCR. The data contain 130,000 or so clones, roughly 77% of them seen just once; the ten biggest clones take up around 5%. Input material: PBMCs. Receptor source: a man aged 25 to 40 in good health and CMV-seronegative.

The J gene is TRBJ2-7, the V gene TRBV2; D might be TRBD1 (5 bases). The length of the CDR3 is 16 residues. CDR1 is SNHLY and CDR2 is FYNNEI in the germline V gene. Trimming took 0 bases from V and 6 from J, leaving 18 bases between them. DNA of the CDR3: TGTGCCAGCAGTGAAGCGTCAGGGCCTCTAAGGGGCGAGCAGTACTTC. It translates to CASSEASGPLRGEQYF. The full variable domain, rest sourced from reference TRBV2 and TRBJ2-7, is EPEVTQTPSHQVTQMGQEVILRCVPISNHLYFYWYRQILGQKVEFLVSFYNNEISEKSEIFDDQFSVERPDGSNFTLKIRSTKLEDSAMYFCASSEASGPLRGEQYFGPGTRLTVT.

The CDR3 sequence: CASSQDPTENTEAFF. For the CDR3, the DNA is TGCGCCAGCAGCCAAGACCCGACAGAGAACACTGAAGCTTTCTTT. V usage is TRBV4-1 and J usage is TRBJ1-1; tentatively, D is TRBD1 (5 bases). Germline CDR1 reads MGHRA; CDR2 reads YSYEKL. V lost 0 bases, J lost 1 base, and 9 bases lay in between. This CDR3 is built from 15 residues.

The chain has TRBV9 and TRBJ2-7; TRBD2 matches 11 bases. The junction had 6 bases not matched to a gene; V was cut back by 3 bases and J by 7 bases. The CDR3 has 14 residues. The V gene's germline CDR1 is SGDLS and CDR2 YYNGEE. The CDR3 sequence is CASSGSGRAREQYF. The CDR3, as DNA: TGTGCCAGCAGCGGTAGCGGGAGGGCCAGGGAGCAGTACTTC.

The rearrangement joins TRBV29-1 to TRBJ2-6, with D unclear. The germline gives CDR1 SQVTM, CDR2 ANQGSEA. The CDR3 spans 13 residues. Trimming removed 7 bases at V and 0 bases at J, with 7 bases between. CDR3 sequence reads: CSGARSGANVLTF. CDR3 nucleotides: TGCAGCGGGGCGCGCTCTGGGGCCAACGTCCTGACTTTC.

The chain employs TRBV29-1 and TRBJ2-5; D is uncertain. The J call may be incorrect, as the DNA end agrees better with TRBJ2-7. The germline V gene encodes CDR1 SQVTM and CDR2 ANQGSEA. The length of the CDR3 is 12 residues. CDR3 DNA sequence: TGCAGCGTTGTGGGCACTTCCTACGAGCAGTACTTC. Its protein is CSVVGTSYEQYF.

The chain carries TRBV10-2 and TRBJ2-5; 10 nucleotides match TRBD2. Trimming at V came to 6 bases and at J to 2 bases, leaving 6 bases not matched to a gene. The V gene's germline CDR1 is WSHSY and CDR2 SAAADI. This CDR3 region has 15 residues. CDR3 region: CASRPGLASQETQYF. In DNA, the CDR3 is TGCGCCAGCAGACCGGGACTAGCGTCACAAGAGACCCAGTACTTC.

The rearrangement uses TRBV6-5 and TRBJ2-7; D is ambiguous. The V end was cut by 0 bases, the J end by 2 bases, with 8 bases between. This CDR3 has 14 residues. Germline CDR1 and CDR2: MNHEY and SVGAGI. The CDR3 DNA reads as TGTGCCAGCAGTTACTCGGCGGCAACCTACGAGCAGTACTTC. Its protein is CASSYSAATYEQYF.

This chain's CDR3 is CASSLRRADTGELFF. The DNA of the CDR3 is TGCGCCAGCAGCTTGCGCAGGGCGGACACCGGGGAGCTGTTTTTT. The rearrangement links TRBV5-1 to TRBJ2-2; tentative D call: TRBD1 (5 bases). The CDR3 has 15 residues. V shed 1 base and J shed 3 bases, with 10 bases lying between them. From germline, CDR1 is SGHRS and CDR2 YFSETQ.

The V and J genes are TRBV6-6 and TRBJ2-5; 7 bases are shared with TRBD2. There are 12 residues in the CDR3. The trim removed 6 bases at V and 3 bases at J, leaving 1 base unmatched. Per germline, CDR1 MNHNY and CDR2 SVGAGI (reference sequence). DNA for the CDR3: TGTGCCAGCAGGCTAGCGGAAGAGACCCAGTACTTC. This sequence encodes CASRLAEETQYF.

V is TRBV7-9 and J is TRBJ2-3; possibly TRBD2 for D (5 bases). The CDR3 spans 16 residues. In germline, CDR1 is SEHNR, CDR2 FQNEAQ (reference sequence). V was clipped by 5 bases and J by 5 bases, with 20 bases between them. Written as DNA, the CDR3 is TGTGCCAGCAGCCCCTTGGGTAGCGACTCGGGAGATACGCAGTATTTT. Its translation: CASSPLGSDSGDTQYF.

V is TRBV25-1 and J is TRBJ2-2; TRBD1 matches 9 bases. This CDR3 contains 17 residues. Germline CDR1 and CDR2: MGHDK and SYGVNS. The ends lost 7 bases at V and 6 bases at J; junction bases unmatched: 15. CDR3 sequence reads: CASTAGPGQGGSGELFF. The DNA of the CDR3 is TGTGCCAGCACTGCGGGACCGGGACAGGGAGGGTCCGGGGAGCTGTTTTTT.

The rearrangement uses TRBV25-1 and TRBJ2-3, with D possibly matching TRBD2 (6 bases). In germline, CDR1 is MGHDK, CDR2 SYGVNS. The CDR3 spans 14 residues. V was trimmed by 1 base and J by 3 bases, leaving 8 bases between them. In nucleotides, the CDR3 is TGTGCCAGCAGTGAATGGGCGGGGACAGATACGCAGTATTTT. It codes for CASSEWAGTDTQYF.

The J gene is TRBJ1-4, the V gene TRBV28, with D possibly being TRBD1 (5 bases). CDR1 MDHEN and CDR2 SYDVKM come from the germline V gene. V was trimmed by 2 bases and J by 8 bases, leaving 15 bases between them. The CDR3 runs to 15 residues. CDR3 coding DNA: TGTGCCAGCAGTTTAGTTTGGCAGGGTGACGAAAAACTGTTTTTT. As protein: CASSLVWQGDEKLFF. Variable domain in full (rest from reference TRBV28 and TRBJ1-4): DVKVTQSSRYLVKRTGEKVFLECVQDMDHENMFWYRQDPGLGLRLIYFSYDVKMKEKGDIPEGYSVSREKKERFSLILESASTNQTSMYLCASSLVWQGDEKLFFGSGTQLSVL.

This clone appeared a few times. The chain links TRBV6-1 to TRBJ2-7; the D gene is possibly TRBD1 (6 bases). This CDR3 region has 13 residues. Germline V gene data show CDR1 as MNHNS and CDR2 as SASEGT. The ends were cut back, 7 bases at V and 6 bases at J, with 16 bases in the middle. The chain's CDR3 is CASTLTSGVEQYF. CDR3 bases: TGTGCCAGCACCCTCACTTCAGGGGTCGAGCAGTACTTC.

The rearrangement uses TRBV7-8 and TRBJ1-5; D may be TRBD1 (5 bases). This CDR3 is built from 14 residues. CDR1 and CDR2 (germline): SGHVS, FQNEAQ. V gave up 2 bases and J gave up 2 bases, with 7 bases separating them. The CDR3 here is CASSLRGGNQPQHF. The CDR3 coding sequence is TGTGCCAGCAGCTTAAGGGGCGGCAATCAGCCCCAGCATTTT. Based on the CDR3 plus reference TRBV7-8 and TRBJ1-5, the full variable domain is GAGVSQSPRYKVAKRGQDVALRCDPISGHVSLFWYQQALGQGPEFLTYFQNEAQLDKSGLPSDRFFAERPEGSVSTLKIQRTQQEDSAVYLCASSLRGGNQPQHFGDGTRLSIL.

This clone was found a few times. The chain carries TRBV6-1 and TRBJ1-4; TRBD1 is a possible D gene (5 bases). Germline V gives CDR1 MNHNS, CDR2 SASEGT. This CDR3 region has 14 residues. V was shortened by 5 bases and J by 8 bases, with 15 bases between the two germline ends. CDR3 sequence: CASSIQDVNEKLFF. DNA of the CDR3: TGTGCCAGCAGTATACAGGATGTGAACGAAAAACTGTTTTTT.

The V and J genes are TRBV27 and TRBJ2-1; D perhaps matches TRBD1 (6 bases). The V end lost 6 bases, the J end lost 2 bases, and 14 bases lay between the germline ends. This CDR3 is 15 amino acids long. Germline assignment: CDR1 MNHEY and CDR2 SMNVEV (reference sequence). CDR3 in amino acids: CASSLTGTPYNEQFF. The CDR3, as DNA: TGTGCCAGCAGCCTTACCGGGACACCCTACAATGAGCAGTTCTTC.

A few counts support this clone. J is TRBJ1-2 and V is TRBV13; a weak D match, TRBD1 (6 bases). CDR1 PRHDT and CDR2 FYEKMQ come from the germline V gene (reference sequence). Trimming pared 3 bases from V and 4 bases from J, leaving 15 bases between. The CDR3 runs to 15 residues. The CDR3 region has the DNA TGTGCCAGCAGCTTGCGGGGGGCTGAAGGCTATGGCTACACCTTC. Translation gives CASSLRGAEGYGYTF. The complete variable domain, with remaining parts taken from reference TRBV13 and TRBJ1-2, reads AAGVIQSPRHLIKEKRETATLKCYPIPRHDTVYWYQQGPGQDPQFLISFYEKMQSDKGSIPDRFSAQQFSDYHSELNMSSLELGDSALYFCASSLRGAEGYGYTFGSGTRLTVV.

CDR3 in amino acids: CASSPGQGRYSNQPQHF. The DNA for the CDR3 is TGTGCCAGCAGCCCCGGACAGGGGAGATATAGCAATCAGCCCCAGCATTTT. The chain couples TRBV28 to TRBJ1-5, with 9 bases that match TRBD1. The CDR3 extends over 17 amino acids. Trimming at V came to 6 bases and at J to 0 bases, leaving 9 bases not matched to a gene. Germline CDR1 and CDR2: MDHEN and SYDVKM.

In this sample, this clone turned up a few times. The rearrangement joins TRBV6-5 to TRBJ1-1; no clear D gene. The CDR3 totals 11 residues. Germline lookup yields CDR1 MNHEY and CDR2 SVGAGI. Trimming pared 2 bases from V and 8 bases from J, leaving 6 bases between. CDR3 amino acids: CASSYLQEAFF. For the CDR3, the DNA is TGTGCCAGCAGTTACCTGCAGGAAGCTTTCTTT.

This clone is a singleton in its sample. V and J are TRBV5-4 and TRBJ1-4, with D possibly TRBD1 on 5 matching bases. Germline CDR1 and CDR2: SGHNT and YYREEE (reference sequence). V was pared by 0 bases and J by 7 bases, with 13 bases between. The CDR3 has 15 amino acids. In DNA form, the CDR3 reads TGTGCCAGCAGCTTGGGGGGAGGGGCCGGTGAAAAACTGTTTTTT. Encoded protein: CASSLGGGAGEKLFF.

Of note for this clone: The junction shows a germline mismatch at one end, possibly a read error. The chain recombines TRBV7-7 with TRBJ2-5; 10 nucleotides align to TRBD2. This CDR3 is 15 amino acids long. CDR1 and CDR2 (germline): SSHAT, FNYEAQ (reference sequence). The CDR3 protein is CASSSLAGSGETQYF. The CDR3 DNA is TGTGCTAGCAGCTCACTAGCGGGAAGTGGGGAGACCCAGTACTTC.